The sequence of this T cell receptor beta chain was determined in a study of T-cell reconstitution after alpha-beta-depleted transplantation in children. Broader study findings: After transplant, at about two months, alpha-beta T cells were reportedly derived from several hundred expanded graft clones. A year post-transplant, T-cell counts and diversity derived mostly from newly produced T cells. Day-60 TCRbeta diversity that was high in some patients was derived from surviving recipient T cells and thymic progenitors.

With respect to this clonotype: Its antigen remains unknown.

The germline V gene has CDR1 MNHEY and CDR2 SVGEGT. The CDR3 runs 17 residues. The trim removed 0 bases at V and 2 bases at J, leaving 4 bases unmatched. Unique molecular identifiers featured in how the TCRbeta library was prepared. TCRdb processed the PCR reads anew with MiXCR; each CDR3 protein has one entry. The sample shows approximately 210,000 distinct CDR3 sequences, about a sixth of them seen only once. The sequence derives from a male patient between 2 and 15 years old who had a stem cell transplant for acute lymphoblastic leukemia, so the T cells may come from the graft donor. The rearrangement joins TRBV6-2 or TRBV6-3 to TRBJ2-7, with 13 bases lining up with TRBD2. The sample was PBMCs, mostly from graft donor cells, taken 360 days after TCRalphabeta/CD19-depleted stem cell transplant. CDR3 amino acids: CASSYSRTSGGPYEQYF. The CDR3 DNA reads TGTGCCAGCAGTTACTCCCGGACTAGCGGGGGACCCTACGAGCAGTACTTC.